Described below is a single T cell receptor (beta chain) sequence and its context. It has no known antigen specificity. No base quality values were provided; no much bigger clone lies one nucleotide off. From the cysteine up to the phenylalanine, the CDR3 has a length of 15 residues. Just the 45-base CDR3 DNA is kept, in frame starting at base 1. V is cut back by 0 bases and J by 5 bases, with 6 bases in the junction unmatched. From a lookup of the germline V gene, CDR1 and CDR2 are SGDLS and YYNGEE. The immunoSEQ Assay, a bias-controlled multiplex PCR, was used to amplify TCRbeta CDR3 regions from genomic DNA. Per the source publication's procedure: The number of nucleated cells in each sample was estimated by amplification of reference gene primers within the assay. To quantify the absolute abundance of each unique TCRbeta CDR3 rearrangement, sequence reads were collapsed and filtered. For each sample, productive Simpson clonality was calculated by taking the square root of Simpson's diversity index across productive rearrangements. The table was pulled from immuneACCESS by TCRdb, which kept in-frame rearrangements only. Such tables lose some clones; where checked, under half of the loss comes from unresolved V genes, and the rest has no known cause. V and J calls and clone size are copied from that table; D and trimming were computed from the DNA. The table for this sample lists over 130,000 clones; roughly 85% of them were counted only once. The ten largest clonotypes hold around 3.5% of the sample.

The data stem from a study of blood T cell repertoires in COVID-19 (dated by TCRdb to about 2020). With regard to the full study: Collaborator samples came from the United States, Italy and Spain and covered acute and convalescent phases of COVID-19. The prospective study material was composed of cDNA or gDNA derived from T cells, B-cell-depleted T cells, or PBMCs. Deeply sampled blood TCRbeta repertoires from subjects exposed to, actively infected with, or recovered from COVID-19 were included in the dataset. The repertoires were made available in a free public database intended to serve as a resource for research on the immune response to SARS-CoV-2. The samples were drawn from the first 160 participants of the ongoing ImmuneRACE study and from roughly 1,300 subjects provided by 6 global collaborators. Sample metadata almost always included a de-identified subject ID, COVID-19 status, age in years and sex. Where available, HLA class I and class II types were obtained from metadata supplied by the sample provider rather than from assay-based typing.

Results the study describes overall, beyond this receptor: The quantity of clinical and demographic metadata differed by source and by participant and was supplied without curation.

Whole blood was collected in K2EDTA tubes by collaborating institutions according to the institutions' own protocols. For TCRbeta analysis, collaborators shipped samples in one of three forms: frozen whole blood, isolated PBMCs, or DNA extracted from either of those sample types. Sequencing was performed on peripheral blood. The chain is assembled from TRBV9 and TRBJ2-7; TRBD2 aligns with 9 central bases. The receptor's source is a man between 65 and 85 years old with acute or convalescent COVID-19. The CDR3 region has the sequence CASSVVVSGRHEQYF. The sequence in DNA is TGTGCCAGCAGCGTAGTAGTTAGCGGGAGACACGAGCAGTACTTC.